This record concerns one T cell receptor (beta chain) sequence. The antigen is not known. TCRdb re-called the reads through MiXCR, storing one row per CDR3 protein. The sample lists about 110,000 distinct CDR3 sequences; roughly 40% were seen once. The data were taken from a study of T cell repertoires in cytomegalovirus infection. Turning to the study itself: The authors relied on CMV epitopes, both recently identified HLA-C-restricted and well-studied HLA-B-restricted. CMV infection together with matching HLA type was indicated by public TCR beta signatures.

Study-wide points: HLA-C-restricted CMV-specific TCR beta clonotypes prevailed in the ex vivo response. The study identified carriers of CMV plus the relevant HLA from cumulative public TCR beta family frequency.

Material: CD8+ T cells from cultured PBMCs, obtained from culture after CMV antigen stimulation. The receptor comes from a human donor in good health (CMV status not recorded). Some clones in this sample may be carry-over from other donors' samples.

CDR3 sequence: CASSPRDSYNEQFF. The CDR3 DNA sequence: TGTGCCAGCAGCCCCCGGGACAGCTACAATGAGCAGTTCTTC. V usage is TRBV7-9 and J usage is TRBJ2-1; TRBD1 aligns across 7 bases. The CDR3 is 14 residues long. Germline assignment: CDR1 SEHNR and CDR2 FQNEAQ (reference sequence). Germline trimming cut 5 bases from V and 3 bases from J; bases unmatched to any gene: 4. The full variable domain, with the rest looked up from reference TRBV7-9 and TRBJ2-1, is DTGVSQNPRHKITKRGQNVTFRCDPISEHNRLYWYRQTLGQGPEFLTYFQNEAQLEKSRLLSDRFSAERPKGSFSTLEIQRTEQGDSAMYLCASSPRDSYNEQFFGPGTRLTVL.